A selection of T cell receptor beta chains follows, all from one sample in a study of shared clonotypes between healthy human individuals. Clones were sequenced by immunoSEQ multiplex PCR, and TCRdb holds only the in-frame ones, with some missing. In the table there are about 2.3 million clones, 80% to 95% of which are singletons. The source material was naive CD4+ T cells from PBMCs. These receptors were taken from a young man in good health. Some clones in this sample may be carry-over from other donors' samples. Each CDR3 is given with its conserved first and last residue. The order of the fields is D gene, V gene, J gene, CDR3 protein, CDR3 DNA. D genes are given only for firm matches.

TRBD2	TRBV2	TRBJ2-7	CASTLLAALSYEQYF	TGTGCCAGCACCTTACTAGCGGCCCTTTCCTACGAGCAGTACTTC
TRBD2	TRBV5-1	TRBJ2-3	CASSKTQTLGTSGSTDTQYF	TGCGCCAGCAGCAAAACGCAAACACTCGGGACTAGCGGATCCACAGATACGCAGTATTTT
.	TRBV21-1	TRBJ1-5	CASSYRGLYDNQPQHF	TGTGCCAGCAGCTACAGGGGACTCTATGACAATCAGCCCCAGCATTTT
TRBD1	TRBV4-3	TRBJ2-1	CASSRRTGNEQFF	TGCGCCAGCAGCCGCCGGACAGGCAATGAGCAGTTCTTC
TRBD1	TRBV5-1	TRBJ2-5	CASSFGTDEETQYF	TGCGCCAGCAGCTTTGGGACAGATGAAGAGACCCAGTACTTC
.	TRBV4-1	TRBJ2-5	CASSPRDGYVETQYF	TGCGCCAGCAGCCCCCGGGACGGATATGTGGAGACCCAGTACTTC
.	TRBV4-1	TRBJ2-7	CASARIRYPTPHRYF	TGCGCCAGCGCCCGGATCAGGTACCCAACCCCCCATAGGTACTTC
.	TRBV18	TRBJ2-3	CASSFLRLGGTDTQYF	TGTGCCAGCTCATTCCTTCGATTGGGAGGCACAGATACGCAGTATTTT
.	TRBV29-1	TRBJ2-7	CSVVPPGGELQYF	TGCAGCGTTGTTCCTCCAGGCGGGGAACTGCAGTACTTC
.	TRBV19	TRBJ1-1	CASSPRFRGVAFF	TGTGCCAGTAGTCCCCGATTCAGGGGTGTAGCTTTCTTT
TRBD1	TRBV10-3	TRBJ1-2	CAISESGGTGRGYTF	TGTGCCATCAGTGAGTCGGGGGGGACAGGCCGTGGCTACACCTTC
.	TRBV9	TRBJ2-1	CASSVEEGAYNEQFF	TGTGCCAGCAGCGTAGAGGAGGGCGCCTACAATGAGCAGTTCTTC
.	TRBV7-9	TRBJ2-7	CASSLVLTGSSYEQYF	TGTGCCAGCAGCTTAGTGCTTACAGGGAGCTCCTACGAGCAGTACTTC
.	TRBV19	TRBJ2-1	CASSSRRGAYNEQFF	TGTGCCAGTAGTTCCCGCAGGGGGGCCTACAATGAGCAGTTCTTC
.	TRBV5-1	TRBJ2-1	CASSLGGGGPTWNGQFF	TGCGCCAGCAGCTTGGGGGGTGGCGGGCCAACCTGGAACGGACAGTTCTTC
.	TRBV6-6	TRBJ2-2	CASQRHLENTGELFF	TGTGCCAGCCAAAGGCATCTAGAGAACACCGGGGAGCTGTTTTTT
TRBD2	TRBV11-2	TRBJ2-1	CASRGLAGRRNEQFF	TGTGCCAGCAGGGGACTAGCGGGGCGAAGGAATGAGCAGTTCTTC